This T cell receptor (beta chain) was sequenced during a study of shared clonotypes between healthy human individuals. Assay used: immunoSEQ multiplex PCR; TCRdb lists only in-frame clones, some missing. The data show about 1.1 million clones, around three quarters seen once. Germline assignment: CDR1 SNHLY and CDR2 FYNNEI. The CDR3 sequence is 14 residues long. Trimming at V came to 8 bases and at J to 6 bases, leaving 8 bases not matched to a gene. The TCR originated in a man aged 18 to 35 in good health. Some clones in this sample may be carry-over from other donors' samples. The J gene is TRBJ2-7, the V gene TRBV2; 12 nucleotides agree with TRBD1. Input material: memory CD4+ T cells from PBMCs. Described subset: CD45RA-negative fraction. The CDR3, as DNA: TGTGCCAGCTCCGGGACAGGGGGCGGGGGCGAGCAGTACTTC. It yields the protein CASSGTGGGGEQYF.